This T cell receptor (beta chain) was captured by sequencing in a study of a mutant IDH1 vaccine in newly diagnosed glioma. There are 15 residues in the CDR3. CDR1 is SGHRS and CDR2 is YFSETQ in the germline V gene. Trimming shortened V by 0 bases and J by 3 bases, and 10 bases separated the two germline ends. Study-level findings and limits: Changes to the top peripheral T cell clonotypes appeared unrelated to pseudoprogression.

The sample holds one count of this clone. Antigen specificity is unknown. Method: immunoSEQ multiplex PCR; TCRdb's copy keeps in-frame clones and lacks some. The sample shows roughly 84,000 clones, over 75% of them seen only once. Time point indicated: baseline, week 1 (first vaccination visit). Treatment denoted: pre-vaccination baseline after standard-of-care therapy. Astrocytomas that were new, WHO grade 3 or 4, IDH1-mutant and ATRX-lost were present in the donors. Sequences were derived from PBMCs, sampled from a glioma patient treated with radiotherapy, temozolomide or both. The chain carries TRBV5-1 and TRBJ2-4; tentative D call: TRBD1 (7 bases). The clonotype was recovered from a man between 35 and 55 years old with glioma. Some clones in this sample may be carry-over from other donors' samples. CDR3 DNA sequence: TGCGCCAGCAGCTTGGGACAGGGAGGCAAAAACATTCAGTACTTC. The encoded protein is CASSLGQGGKNIQYF.